Listed below are T cell receptor beta chains from one sample, sequenced in a study of blood T cell repertoires in COVID-19. The protocol was immunoSEQ multiplex PCR, while the TCRdb copy is restricted to in-frame clones and leaves out a portion. The data contain about 180,000 clones, 80% to 90% of them singletons. The source material was peripheral blood. All receptors derive from an older woman with COVID-19, enrolled during active disease. CDR3s include the opening cysteine and the closing phenylalanine or tryptophan. Clone size appears in some rows only: once, few, many, or a class for an expanded clone.

. TRBV28 CASRDNRGGNEKLFF
few TRBV4-1 CASSQAAGGRSYNEQFF
. TRBV7-2 CASRFLMAGLNSPLHF
. TRBV30 CAWSEGRAEKLFF
. TRBV6-5 CASSYSRPGGHQPQHF
. TRBV4-1 CASSQLDRLDPEAFF
. TRBV15 CATSRDHGTQYF
. TRBV7-3 CASSLGGQQNSPLHF
. TRBV7-9 CASSSTIYEQYF
. TRBV12-2 CASRLASCLAGGPIERYNEQFF
. TRBV12-3/TRBV12-4 CASTGSSNQPQHF
. TRBV6-5 CASSLQGFDGYTF
few TRBV2 CASRLLGLGTDTQYF
. TRBV3-1/TRBV3-2 CASRYRDTEAFF
. TRBV9 CASSLIADNNGNTIYF
. TRBV4-1 CASSQEGSTTNYGYTF
. TRBV3-1/TRBV3-2 CASSQGGVLYEQYF
. TRBV6-5 CASRDRGLGEQYF
. TRBV7-8 CASSLAPPGRSGNTIYF
. TRBV11-3 CASSLLGTSDYEQYF
. TRBV14 CASSQVGRVGEAFF
. TRBV7-8 CASSFSGAEAFF
. TRBV9 CASSVDSARYGYTF
. TRBV11-3 CASSFRTGLNTEAFF
. TRBV7-3 CASSLRGSAGANVLTF
. TRBV7-8 CASSLGDRATFTDTQYF
. TRBV7-9 CASSLVLRDRDEAFF
. TRBV7-6 CASSLLGQVADTQYF
. TRBV30 CAWRGRGRRDTEAFF
. TRBV18 CASSPGQGADGYTF
. TRBV7-9 CASSSGNYEQYF
. TRBV5-6 CASSPGLAGNEQYF
. TRBV28 CASSRDRAQSYNEQFF
. TRBV2 CAITRDSGSYEQYF
. TRBV4-1 CASSQGGHGAYEQYF
. TRBV20-1 CSVDTSYEQYF
. TRBV3-1/TRBV3-2 CASSQGIGVNEQFF
. TRBV2 CASREQGASYEQYF
. TRBV1 CTSSPRQGGGYF
. TRBV24-1 CATSDARGRGKGNQPQHF
. TRBV2 CASAGGISNQPQHF
. TRBV19 CASSKGLAGRYNEQFF
. TRBV19 CASSTGWSSYEQYF
. TRBV6-2/TRBV6-3 CASSYGRKNEQFF
once TRBV28 CASSLASGTNEQFF
. TRBV6-5 CAGAGSSGREQYF
. TRBV3-1/TRBV3-2 CASSEGQGAGEQYF
. TRBV7-7 CASSPQRGSQETQYF
. TRBV3-1/TRBV3-2 CASSPWSGRENEQFF